This T cell receptor beta chain was sequenced for a study of blood T cell repertoires in COVID-19. At the level of the study: Some COVID-19 samples were acute and others convalescent; all came from the United States, Italy and Spain.

How the authors handled the data: Amplifying reference gene primers gave estimates of nucleated cell counts. Some clones are missing from TCRdb's copy, which holds only in-frame ones; the method was immunoSEQ multiplex PCR. The DNA was the basis for D and trimming; V, J and clone size are from that table. The sample includes under 300,000 clones, 80% to 90% of them seen just once. The cohort comprised adults aged roughly 18 to 95 years residing in approximately 25 US areas. The recovered donors of Cohort 3 showed two negative PCRs, clearance, or symptom resolution. From germline, CDR1 is SGHRS and CDR2 YFSETQ. The CDR3 loop spans 15 amino acids. About this clone itself: Its ends do not fully match the called genes, so a read error is possible.

Sequencing was done on a sample of PBMCs or T cells enriched from blood (not recorded which). This chain links TRBV5-1 with TRBJ2-5; 7 bases agree with TRBD1. The sequence came from a woman in her fifties or sixties who had recovered from COVID-19. In nucleotides, the CDR3 is TGCGCCAGCAGCGCTTCAAGGGGGCCTAGAGAGGCCCAGTACTTC. Translating gives CASSASRGPREAQYF.